These 13 T cell receptor beta chains share one sample of origin, sequenced in a study of blood T cell repertoires in COVID-19. The data were produced by immunoSEQ multiplex PCR, yet TCRdb's version contains in-frame clones alone and is incomplete. The data show under 200,000 clones, 75% to 90% seen once. The specimen was PBMCs or T cells enriched from blood (not recorded which). Every receptor here comes from a woman aged 18-29 years who had recovered from COVID-19.

The chain recombines TRBV7-2 with TRBJ2-1, with 8 bases identical to TRBD2. V was clipped by 4 bases and J by 3 bases; unmatched bases: 8. Germline assignment: CDR1 SGHTA and CDR2 FQGNSA. This CDR3 has 16 amino acids. CDR3 nucleotide sequence: TGTGCCAGCAGCTGGGGTAGCGGGATCGTCTACAATGAGCAGTTCTTC. Translation: CASSWGSGIVYNEQFF. Full variable domain (missing parts from reference TRBV7-2 and TRBJ2-1): GAGVSQSPSNKVTEKGKDVELRCDPISGHTALYWYRQSLGQGLEFLIYFQGNSAPDKSGLPSDRFSAERTGGSVSTLTIQRTQQEDSAVYLCASSWGSGIVYNEQFFGPGTRLTVL.

J is TRBJ1-3 and V is TRBV5-1, with D possibly matching TRBD1 (6 bases). The CDR3 contains 14 residues. V lost 5 bases and J lost 4, with 13 bases in between. Per the germline V gene, CDR1 is SGHRS and CDR2 is YFSETQ. The CDR3 loop reads CASSSGAFGNTIYF. CDR3 in DNA: TGCGCCAGCAGTTCAGGGGCGTTCGGAAACACCATATATTTT. Looking up the rest from reference TRBV5-1 and TRBJ1-3 gives the full variable domain: KAGVTQTPRYLIKTRGQQVTLSCSPISGHRSVSWYQQTPGQGLQFLFEYFSETQRNKGNFPGRFSGRQFSNSRSEMNVSTLELGDSALYLCASSSGAFGNTIYFGEGSWLTVV.

A few counts support this clone. V is TRBV5-1 and J is TRBJ2-6, with D possibly matching TRBD2 (5 bases). Germline V gene sequence: CDR1 SGHRS, CDR2 YFSETQ. V shed 0 bases and J shed 1 base, with 5 bases lying between them. This CDR3 is 15 amino acids long. CDR3 amino acids: CASSLGGSGANVLTF. The CDR3 DNA reads TGCGCCAGCAGCTTGGGAGGGTCTGGGGCCAACGTCCTGACTTTC.

V usage is TRBV7-8 and J usage is TRBJ2-1, with D maybe TRBD1 (6 bases). The CDR3 is 15 amino acids. V was pared by 2 bases and J by 9 bases, with 17 bases between. Germline CDR1 SGHVS, CDR2 FQNEAQ. The CDR3 region is CASSLNRVEGGEQFF. The CDR3, as DNA: TGTGCCAGCAGCTTAAACAGGGTCGAGGGTGGTGAGCAGTTCTTC.

This CDR3 reads CASSAPSGQQFF. Written as DNA, the CDR3 is TGTGCCAGCAGCGCTCCAAGCGGCCAGCAGTTCTTC. J is TRBJ2-1 and V is TRBV2; maybe TRBD2 (5 bases). With 6 bases removed from V and 11 bases from J, the gap between germline ends came to 14 bases. Germline V gene lookup returns CDR1 SNHLY and CDR2 FYNNEI. CDR3 length: 12 amino acids.

The chain joins TRBV4-2 to TRBJ1-5; 7 bases agree with TRBD1. This CDR3 contains 15 residues. Germline V lookup: CDR1 LGHNA, CDR2 YNFKEQ. J was trimmed by 4 bases and V by 4 bases; bases with no gene match: 7. The CDR3 nucleotides read TGTGCCAGCAGCCCATCAGACAGGGAAAATCAGCCCCAGCATTTT. Amino acid sequence: CASSPSDRENQPQHF.

The chain carries TRBV5-1 and TRBJ2-5; the D is unclear. Trimming removed 4 bases from V and 0 bases from J, with 4 bases in between. Germline V gives CDR1 SGHRS, CDR2 YFSETQ. The CDR3 runs to 12 residues. As DNA, the CDR3 is TGCGCCAGCAGCCAGGACCAAGAGACCCAGTACTTC. Residues: CASSQDQETQYF.

The rearrangement joins TRBV30 to TRBJ1-1, with D tentatively TRBD1 (6 bases). Between the trimmed V and J ends, which lost 0 bases and 4 bases, there was a span of 12 bases. Germline V gene sequence: CDR1 GTSNPN, CDR2 SVGIG (reference sequence). The CDR3 has 14 amino acids. The CDR3 spells CAWSVWGPITEAFF. The CDR3 nucleotides are TGTGCCTGGAGTGTATGGGGGCCCATCACTGAAGCTTTCTTT.

The chain recombines TRBV6-5 with TRBJ2-1; 8 nucleotides match TRBD2. This CDR3 has 14 residues. CDR1 is MNHEY and CDR2 is SVGAGI in the germline V gene. J was trimmed by 9 bases and V by 0 bases; bases with no gene match: 4. This chain's CDR3 is CASSYSGRASEQFF. Written as DNA, the CDR3 is TGTGCCAGCAGTTACTCCGGGAGGGCCAGTGAGCAGTTCTTC.

The gene calls are TRBV7-8 and TRBJ2-7, with 7 nucleotides matching TRBD1. The CDR3 sequence is 14 residues long. Trimming took 5 bases from V and 1 from J; bases not matched to a gene: 5. Germline V gene sequence: CDR1 SGHVS, CDR2 FQNEAQ. CDR3 in amino acids: CASSARDSSYEQYF. CDR3 coding DNA: TGTGCCAGCAGCGCGAGGGACAGTTCCTACGAGCAGTACTTC.

V and J are TRBV4-2 and TRBJ1-2; no clear D gene. Germline V gene data show CDR1 as LGHNA and CDR2 as YNFKEQ. Trimming stripped 0 bases from V and 5 bases from J, with 7 bases between. CDR3 length: 13 residues. CDR3 nucleotides: TGTGCCAGCAGCCAAGATTGGGCGTATGGCTACACCTTC. Translation gives CASSQDWAYGYTF.

V and J are TRBV4-3 and TRBJ2-1; 8 nucleotides agree with TRBD2. V shed 4 bases and J 0 bases; nucleotides not matched to a gene: 5. This CDR3 comprises 16 residues. CDR1 and CDR2 from the germline V gene are LGHNA and YSLEER. This CDR3 is CASSRGTSGSYNEQFF. CDR3 bases: TGCGCCAGCAGCCGGGGAACTAGCGGCTCCTACAATGAGCAGTTCTTC.

The chain uses TRBV11-2 and TRBJ2-1, with D maybe TRBD1 (6 bases). Germline assignment: CDR1 SGHAT and CDR2 FQNNGV. This CDR3 has 15 residues. V dropped 3 bases and J dropped 4 bases, with 13 bases sitting between them. CDR3 protein: CASSFQGTPYNEQFF. The CDR3 region has the DNA TGTGCCAGCAGCTTCCAGGGGACCCCGTACAATGAGCAGTTCTTC.